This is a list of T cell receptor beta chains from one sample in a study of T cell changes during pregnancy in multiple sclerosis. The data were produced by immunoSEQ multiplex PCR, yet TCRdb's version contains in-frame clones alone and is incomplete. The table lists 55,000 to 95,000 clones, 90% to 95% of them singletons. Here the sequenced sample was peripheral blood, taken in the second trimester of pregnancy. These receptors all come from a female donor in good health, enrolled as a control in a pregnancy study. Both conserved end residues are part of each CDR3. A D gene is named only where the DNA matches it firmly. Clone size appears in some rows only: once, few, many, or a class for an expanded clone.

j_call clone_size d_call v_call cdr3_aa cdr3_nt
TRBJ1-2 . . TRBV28 CASKATRRGQGGYTF TGTGCCAGCAAGGCCACCAGGCGGGGTCAAGGGGGCTACACCTTC
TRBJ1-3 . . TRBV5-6 CASSLGLTGNTIYF TGTGCCAGCAGCTTGGGACTGACTGGAAACACCATATATTTT
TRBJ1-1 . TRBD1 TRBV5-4 CASSLTGGAGTEAFF TGTGCCAGCAGCTTGACAGGGGGCGCGGGCACTGAAGCTTTCTTT
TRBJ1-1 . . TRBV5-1 CASSLDQMNTEAFF TGCGCCAGCAGCTTGGACCAGATGAACACTGAAGCTTTCTTT
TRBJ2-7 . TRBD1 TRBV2 CASSRSGQGGYSYEQYF TGTGCCAGCAGTCGCTCGGGACAGGGGGGATACTCCTACGAGCAGTACTTC
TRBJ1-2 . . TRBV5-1 CASSPGTPLYGYTF TGCGCCAGCAGCCCTGGCACACCCCTCTATGGCTACACCTTC
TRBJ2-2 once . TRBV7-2 CASSPTAVPGELFF TGTGCCAGCAGCCCCACAGCGGTCCCCGGGGAGCTGTTTTTT
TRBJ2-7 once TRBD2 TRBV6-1 CASSSSGAPSYEQYF TGTGCCAGCAGTAGCAGCGGGGCCCCCTCCTACGAGCAGTACTTC
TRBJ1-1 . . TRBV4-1 CASSQFMNTEAFF TGCGCCAGCAGCCAGTTCATGAACACTGAAGCTTTCTTT
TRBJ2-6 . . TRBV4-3 CASSQDGGAFFSGANVLTF TGCGCCAGCAGCCAAGACGGCGGAGCGTTTTTCTCTGGGGCCAACGTCCTGACTTTC
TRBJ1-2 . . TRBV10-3 CAISESIYRAGAPYGYTF TGTGCCATCAGTGAGTCAATTTATAGGGCAGGGGCGCCCTATGGCTACACCTTC
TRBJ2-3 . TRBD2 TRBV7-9 CASSSGLAGGTDTQYF TGTGCCAGCAGCTCGGGACTAGCGGGGGGTACAGATACGCAGTATTTT
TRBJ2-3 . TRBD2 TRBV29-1 CSAASGGGLDTQYF TGCAGCGCTGCTAGCGGGGGGGGCTTAGATACGCAGTATTTT
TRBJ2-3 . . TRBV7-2 CASRVGRGPHDTQYF TGTGCCAGCAGAGTCGGGCGGGGGCCCCACGATACGCAGTATTTT
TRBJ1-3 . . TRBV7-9 CASSSSRASGNTIYF TGTGCCAGCAGCAGTTCGAGGGCGAGTGGAAACACCATATATTTT
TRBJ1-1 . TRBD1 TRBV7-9 CASSLHRQGGTEAFF TGTGCCAGCAGCTTGCACCGACAGGGAGGAACTGAAGCTTTCTTT
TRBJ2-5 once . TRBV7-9 CASSSGQWVEETQYF TGTGCCAGCAGCTCCGGACAGTGGGTAGAAGAGACCCAGTACTTC
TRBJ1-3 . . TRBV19 CASSMRRGSGNTIYF TGTGCCAGTAGTATGAGGAGGGGCTCGGGAAACACCATATATTTT